This TCR beta chain was identified in a study of T cell responses to AZD1222 COVID-19 vaccine. Germline V lookup: CDR1 KGHSH, CDR2 LQKENI. The V end lost 4 bases, the J end lost 3 bases, and 9 bases lay between the germline ends. The CDR3 sequence is 13 residues long. Using immunoSEQ multiplex PCR, the repertoire was profiled, and TCRdb retains in-frame clones only, with some absent. The data contain 80,000 to 95,000 clones, 60% to 80% of them singletons. This receptor was taken from an adult in good health. The sample here was peripheral blood, taken on day 0 of AZD1222 vaccination. The chain carries TRBV18 and TRBJ2-5; a possible D gene is TRBD1 (6 bases). CDR3 sequence: CASSRRQEETQYF. The CDR3 DNA sequence: TGTGCCAGCTCACGCAGACAGGAAGAGACCCAGTACTTC. Complete variable domain (other parts from reference TRBV18 and TRBJ2-5): NAGVMQNPRHLVRRRGQEARLRCSPMKGHSHVYWYRQLPEEGLKFMVYLQKENIIDESGMPKERFSAEFPKEGPSILRIQQVVRGDSAAYFCASSRRQEETQYFGPGTRLLVL.